Following are 5 T cell receptor beta chains from one sample sequenced in a study of cytomegalovirus exposure and HLA in healthy donors. PCR primers comprised 60 Vbeta and 13 Jbeta primers. This table comes from immunoSEQ multiplex PCR, and its TCRdb copy is limited to in-frame clones, with some not included. The table lists 90,000 to 150,000 clones, 73% of them singletons. The sequenced material came from PBMCs. The receptors derive from a woman aged 35 to 49 in good health and CMV-seronegative.

The chain employs TRBV4-2 and TRBJ2-7; 7 bases fit TRBD2. V trimming: 1 base; J trimming: 2 bases; junction bases outside the gene matches: 5. The CDR3 totals 15 residues. Germline CDR1 and CDR2: LGHNA and YNFKEQ. The CDR3 DNA is TGTGCCAGCAGCCAAGCCGGGGGGACTGCCTACGAGCAGTACTTC. Amino acid sequence: CASSQAGGTAYEQYF.

V usage is TRBV5-4 and J usage is TRBJ2-3, with 11 bases fitting TRBD2. The germline CDR1 and CDR2 sequences are SGHNT and YYREEE (reference sequence). There are 16 residues in the CDR3. J was trimmed by 0 bases and V by 3 bases; bases with no gene match: 3. CDR3 nucleotide sequence: TGTGCCAGCAGCTCTAGCGGGGGGACTAGCACAGATACGCAGTATTTT. This sequence encodes CASSSSGGTSTDTQYF.

The genes are TRBV9 and TRBJ2-1; a possible D gene is TRBD2 (6 bases). Germline CDR1 and CDR2: SGDLS and YYNGEE. The V end was cut by 3 bases, the J end by 7 bases, with 11 bases between. This CDR3 contains 13 residues. The CDR3 nucleotides read TGTGCCAGCAGCGGCACGACTAGAAATGAGCAGTTCTTC. It translates to CASSGTTRNEQFF.

The V gene is TRBV18, the J gene TRBJ2-7, with 7 bases aligning to TRBD1. The V gene's germline CDR1 is KGHSH and CDR2 LQKENI. The CDR3 contains 14 residues. V shed 4 bases and J 0 bases; nucleotides not matched to a gene: 3. This chain's CDR3 is CASSLGQSSYEQYF. The CDR3, as DNA: TGTGCCAGCTCACTGGGACAGAGCTCCTACGAGCAGTACTTC.

For the CDR3, the DNA is TGTGCCAGCAGTGAGGGGACACTCTTGGAAGGCACAGATACGCAGTATTTT. It yields the protein CASSEGTLLEGTDTQYF. The chain has TRBV6-1 and TRBJ2-3; perhaps TRBD1 as D (6 bases). Germline values: CDR1 MNHNS, CDR2 SASEGT. With 3 bases removed from V and 1 base from J, the gap between germline ends came to 17 bases. The CDR3 extends over 17 amino acids.